A selection of T cell receptor beta chains follows, all from one sample in a study of T cell repertoires in cytomegalovirus infection. Their antigens are not known. Using its own MiXCR run on the reads, TCRdb lists one record per CDR3 protein. The profile shows around 310,000 distinct CDR3 sequences, about 29% of them singletons. The sequenced sample was cultured PBMCs, obtained from culture after CMV antigen stimulation. The source of these receptors is a human donor in good health (CMV status not recorded). Some clones in this sample may be carry-over from other donors' samples. Both conserved end residues are part of each CDR3. Fields, in order: V gene, D gene, J gene, clone size, CDR3 protein, CDR3 DNA. A D gene is named only where the DNA matches it firmly. Some rows mark clone size as missing; the rest say once, few, many or name a class of expanded clone.

v_gene: TRBV27; d_gene: TRBD1; j_gene: TRBJ2-3; abundance: .; CDR3aa: CASSLGTGVSDTQYF; CDR3nt: TGTGCCAGCAGTTTGGGGACAGGGGTATCAGATACGCAGTATTTT
v_gene: TRBV12-3/TRBV12-4; d_gene: TRBD2; j_gene: TRBJ2-1; abundance: .; CDR3aa: CASSPTSGGNNEQFF; CDR3nt: TGTGCCAGCAGCCCGACTAGCGGGGGGAACAATGAGCAGTTCTTC
v_gene: TRBV13; d_gene: .; j_gene: TRBJ1-6; abundance: .; CDR3aa: CASSLGGGPLHF; CDR3nt: TGTGCCAGCAGCTTAGGTGGGGGACCCCTCCACTTT
v_gene: TRBV30; d_gene: .; j_gene: TRBJ2-3; abundance: few; CDR3aa: CAWMLLGDTQYF; CDR3nt: TGTGCCTGGATGCTTCTAGGGGATACGCAGTATTTT
v_gene: TRBV25-1; d_gene: .; j_gene: TRBJ2-5; abundance: few; CDR3aa: CASSESPSTGTQKETQYF; CDR3nt: TGTGCCAGCAGTGAATCTCCCTCGACCGGGACACAGAAAGAGACCCAGTACTTC
v_gene: TRBV2; d_gene: TRBD1; j_gene: TRBJ1-2; abundance: .; CDR3aa: CASSESAGGGYGYTF; CDR3nt: TGTGCCAGCAGTGAGAGCGCAGGGGGCGGCTATGGCTACACCTTC
v_gene: TRBV19; d_gene: TRBD1; j_gene: TRBJ1-1; abundance: .; CDR3aa: CASTSQGARTEAFF; CDR3nt: TGTGCCAGTACCTCACAGGGGGCGCGCACTGAAGCTTTCTTT
v_gene: TRBV18; d_gene: .; j_gene: TRBJ2-5; abundance: few; CDR3aa: CASSPYGQFQETQYF; CDR3nt: TGTGCCAGCTCCCCCTACGGACAGTTCCAAGAGACCCAGTACTTC
v_gene: TRBV6-6; d_gene: .; j_gene: TRBJ2-7; abundance: few; CDR3aa: CASSPRDEQYF; CDR3nt: TGTGCCAGCAGCCCCCGAGACGAGCAGTACTTC
v_gene: TRBV5-3; d_gene: TRBD1; j_gene: TRBJ1-2; abundance: once; CDR3aa: CASRRQGEAGYTF; CDR3nt: TGTGCCAGCAGACGACAGGGGGAGGCTGGCTACACCTTC
v_gene: TRBV7-9; d_gene: .; j_gene: TRBJ2-5; abundance: few; CDR3aa: CASSEAWGRAQETQYF; CDR3nt: TGTGCCAGCAGCGAAGCATGGGGCAGGGCACAAGAGACCCAGTACTTC
v_gene: TRBV7-3; d_gene: TRBD1; j_gene: TRBJ2-2; abundance: few; CDR3aa: CASSLERTGYTGELFF; CDR3nt: TGTGCCAGCAGCTTGGAAAGGACAGGCTACACCGGGGAGCTGTTTTTT
v_gene: TRBV12-3/TRBV12-4; d_gene: .; j_gene: TRBJ1-1; abundance: many; CDR3aa: CASSFSGGAFF; CDR3nt: TGTGCCAGCAGTTTTAGTGGGGGAGCTTTCTTT
v_gene: TRBV7-9; d_gene: TRBD2; j_gene: TRBJ2-1; abundance: .; CDR3aa: CASSFRLADRYNEQFF; CDR3nt: TGTGCCAGCAGCTTCCGGCTAGCGGACCGCTACAATGAGCAGTTCTTC
v_gene: TRBV4-2; d_gene: TRBD2; j_gene: TRBJ2-7; abundance: .; CDR3aa: CASSQEPSGGTEQYF; CDR3nt: TGTGCCAGCAGCCAAGAACCCAGCGGGGGAACTGAGCAGTACTTC
v_gene: TRBV2; d_gene: TRBD1; j_gene: TRBJ1-2; abundance: .; CDR3aa: CASMAGGWDYGYTF; CDR3nt: TGTGCCAGCATGGCAGGGGGCTGGGACTATGGCTACACCTTC
v_gene: TRBV19; d_gene: TRBD1; j_gene: TRBJ1-5; abundance: .; CDR3aa: CASSILGQGAAEPQHF; CDR3nt: TGTGCCAGTAGTATCCTGGGACAGGGGGCGGCTGAGCCCCAGCATTTT
v_gene: TRBV7-9; d_gene: TRBD1; j_gene: TRBJ2-1; abundance: few; CDR3aa: CASSLTHRGYNEQFF; CDR3nt: TGTGCCAGCAGCTTAACCCACAGGGGTTACAATGAGCAGTTCTTC
v_gene: TRBV7-2; d_gene: .; j_gene: TRBJ2-3; abundance: few; CDR3aa: CASTDLDTQYF; CDR3nt: TGTGCCAGCACCGACTTAGATACGCAGTATTTT
v_gene: TRBV28; d_gene: .; j_gene: TRBJ1-1; abundance: .; CDR3aa: CASSAIVGATEAFF; CDR3nt: TGTGCCAGCAGCGCTATCGTTGGGGCCACTGAAGCTTTCTTT
v_gene: TRBV12-5; d_gene: .; j_gene: TRBJ1-1; abundance: once; CDR3aa: CASGAPGVTEAFF; CDR3nt: TGTGCTAGTGGTGCCCCAGGGGTCACTGAAGCTTTCTTT
v_gene: TRBV4-2; d_gene: TRBD1; j_gene: TRBJ1-1; abundance: .; CDR3aa: CASSPSDTGAANTEAFF; CDR3nt: TGTGCCAGCAGCCCCTCTGATACAGGGGCTGCGAACACTGAAGCTTTCTTT
v_gene: TRBV7-9; d_gene: .; j_gene: TRBJ2-1; abundance: few; CDR3aa: CASTPDPRGGSGYNEQFF; CDR3nt: TGTGCCAGCACTCCAGACCCCAGGGGCGGGAGTGGCTACAATGAGCAGTTCTTC
v_gene: TRBV7-2; d_gene: .; j_gene: TRBJ1-1; abundance: many; CDR3aa: CASSLPSATEAFF; CDR3nt: TGTGCCAGCAGCTTACCGAGTGCCACTGAAGCTTTCTTT
v_gene: TRBV5-1; d_gene: .; j_gene: TRBJ2-2; abundance: few; CDR3aa: CASSNRQPGAGELFF; CDR3nt: TGCGCCAGCAGCAATCGACAGCCCGGGGCCGGGGAGCTGTTTTTT
v_gene: TRBV7-9; d_gene: TRBD2; j_gene: TRBJ2-7; abundance: .; CDR3aa: CASSPLLARSYEQYF; CDR3nt: TGTGCCAGCAGCCCATTACTAGCGCGGTCCTACGAGCAGTACTTC
v_gene: TRBV7-6; d_gene: TRBD1; j_gene: TRBJ1-2; abundance: .; CDR3aa: CASSSLVSGQGSYGYTF; CDR3nt: TGTGCCAGCAGCTCCCTGGTCTCGGGACAGGGCTCCTATGGCTACACCTTC
v_gene: TRBV5-4; d_gene: .; j_gene: TRBJ2-3; abundance: .; CDR3aa: CASSLELGGRTDTQYF; CDR3nt: TGTGCCAGCAGCTTGGAGCTAGGTGGGCGCACAGATACGCAGTATTTT
v_gene: TRBV7-2; d_gene: .; j_gene: TRBJ2-1; abundance: few; CDR3aa: CASSIPGRNEQFF; CDR3nt: TGTGCCAGCAGCATACCCGGAAGGAATGAGCAGTTCTTC
v_gene: TRBV2; d_gene: .; j_gene: TRBJ1-3; abundance: .; CDR3aa: CASSEGALSGNTIYF; CDR3nt: TGTGCCAGCAGTGAAGGAGCTCTCTCTGGAAACACCATATATTTT
v_gene: TRBV7-4; d_gene: .; j_gene: TRBJ2-3; abundance: .; CDR3aa: CASSFGGMTDTQYF; CDR3nt: TGTGCCAGCAGCTTCGGCGGTATGACAGATACGCAGTATTTT
v_gene: TRBV24-1; d_gene: .; j_gene: TRBJ1-5; abundance: .; CDR3aa: CATSDFTMTQPQHF; CDR3nt: TGTGCCACCAGTGATTTCACTATGACTCAGCCCCAGCATTTT
v_gene: TRBV10-3; d_gene: TRBD1; j_gene: TRBJ1-4; abundance: .; CDR3aa: CAISEKGQGREKLFF; CDR3nt: TGTGCCATCAGTGAGAAGGGACAGGGTCGGGAAAAACTGTTTTTT
v_gene: TRBV6-1; d_gene: .; j_gene: TRBJ2-3; abundance: many; CDR3aa: CASSEGITDTQYF; CDR3nt: TGTGCCAGCAGTGAAGGAATCACAGATACGCAGTATTTT
v_gene: TRBV11-3; d_gene: TRBD1; j_gene: TRBJ1-1; abundance: few; CDR3aa: CASSFGQGEAFF; CDR3nt: TGTGCCAGCAGCTTTGGACAGGGAGAAGCTTTCTTT
v_gene: TRBV28; d_gene: .; j_gene: TRBJ2-7; abundance: .; CDR3aa: CASSFLGTSHYEQYF; CDR3nt: TGTGCCAGCAGTTTTCTCGGGACAAGCCACTACGAGCAGTACTTC
v_gene: TRBV27; d_gene: TRBD1; j_gene: TRBJ2-2; abundance: .; CDR3aa: CASSYDRGLEGELFF; CDR3nt: TGTGCCAGCAGTTACGACAGGGGCTTAGAGGGGGAGCTGTTTTTT
v_gene: TRBV12-3/TRBV12-4; d_gene: TRBD2; j_gene: TRBJ2-3; abundance: .; CDR3aa: CASSLVGGGHSRYF; CDR3nt: TGTGCCAGCAGTTTAGTCGGGGGGGGACATAGCAGATATTTT
v_gene: TRBV19; d_gene: TRBD2; j_gene: TRBJ2-1; abundance: .; CDR3aa: CASSIDPGTIYNEQFF; CDR3nt: TGTGCCAGTAGTATAGATCCCGGGACTATCTACAATGAGCAGTTCTTC
v_gene: TRBV18; d_gene: .; j_gene: TRBJ1-2; abundance: .; CDR3aa: CASSLTPPQGDYGYTF; CDR3nt: TGTGCCAGCTCACTAACTCCGCCACAGGGAGACTATGGCTACACCTTC
v_gene: TRBV11-2; d_gene: .; j_gene: TRBJ2-1; abundance: few; CDR3aa: CASSLATAGSSSYNEQFF; CDR3nt: TGTGCCAGCAGCTTAGCCACTGCGGGAAGTTCCTCCTACAATGAGCAGTTCTTC
v_gene: TRBV5-1; d_gene: .; j_gene: TRBJ2-1; abundance: .; CDR3aa: CASSLGLGGDEQFF; CDR3nt: TGCGCCAGCAGCTTGGGGCTGGGGGGCGATGAGCAGTTCTTC